A single sample gave rise to the 9 T cell receptor beta chains below, sequenced in a study of T cells in Graves' hyperthyroidism and ophthalmopathy. Researchers took RNA transcripts and amplified the TCR beta CDR3 regions from them. HTBI primers drove first-round RT-PCR of the TCR CDR3. TCRdb called the multiplex PCR reads again in MiXCR, with one record for every CDR3 protein. The sample includes 250,000 to 400,000 distinct CDR3 sequences, roughly 15% seen only once; the top ten take 30% to 35%. The sequenced sample was blood. These TCRs come from a woman between 40 and 50 years old with Graves' ophthalmopathy.

This sequence joins TRBV7-9 and TRBJ2-7; TRBD2 matches 9 bases. CDR3 length equals 15 residues. Per germline, CDR1 SEHNR and CDR2 FQNEAQ (reference sequence). Trimming removed 4 bases from V and 5 bases from J; junction bases left unmatched: 9. CDR3: CASSSPLAGGNEQYF. CDR3 coding DNA: TGTGCCAGCAGCTCTCCACTAGCGGGTGGCAACGAGCAGTACTTC. The complete variable domain, with remaining parts taken from reference TRBV7-9 and TRBJ2-7, reads DTGVSQNPRHKITKRGQNVTFRCDPISEHNRLYWYRQTLGQGPEFLTYFQNEAQLEKSRLLSDRFSAERPKGSFSTLEIQRTEQGDSAMYLCASSSPLAGGNEQYFGPGTRLTVT.

This clonotype was counted between two and nine times. The chain carries TRBV7-2 and TRBJ1-6; D unclear. Germline CDR1 and CDR2: SGHTA and FQGNSA. The CDR3 contains 14 residues. Between the trimmed V and J ends, which lost 4 bases and 0 bases, there was a span of 4 bases. The CDR3 region is CASSSRSYNSPLHF. The CDR3 DNA follows: TGTGCCAGCAGCTCCCGCTCCTATAATTCACCCCTCCACTTT.

This clonotype came up many times. V usage is TRBV5-6 and J usage is TRBJ2-1; the D gene is possibly TRBD2 (6 bases). V shed 0 bases and J shed 9 bases, with 10 bases lying between them. Germline lookup yields CDR1 SGHDT and CDR2 YYEEEE. The CDR3 has 13 residues. CDR3 DNA: TGTGCCAGCAGCTTGGTAGGAGGGAGTGAGCAGTTCTTC. Translated, it gives CASSLVGGSEQFF.

This clonotype was counted ten times or more. The CDR3 spells CASSLSGVSGLGNEQFF. CDR3 DNA: TGTGCCAGCAGCTTATCGGGGGTGTCAGGATTGGGCAATGAGCAGTTCTTC. The chain links TRBV7-2 to TRBJ2-1; maybe TRBD2 (6 bases). CDR1 is SGHTA, CDR2 FQGNSA, per germline. The CDR3 loop spans 17 amino acids. V was cut by 2 bases and J by 6 bases, with 20 bases left in between. The full variable domain, rest sourced from reference TRBV7-2 and TRBJ2-1, is GAGVSQSPSNKVTEKGKDVELRCDPISGHTALYWYRQSLGQGLEFLIYFQGNSAPDKSGLPSDRFSAERTGGSVSTLTIQRTQQEDSAVYLCASSLSGVSGLGNEQFFGPGTRLTVL.

Ten or more counts support this clonotype. The V and J genes are TRBV28 and TRBJ2-3; 11 positions match TRBD1. CDR1 and CDR2 (germline): MDHEN, SYDVKM. V dropped 5 bases and J dropped 5; count of bases not matched to a gene: 6. The CDR3 runs to 15 residues. The CDR3 bases are TGTGCCAGCAGTACCCAGGGGACAGGGGGAGATACGCAGTATTTT. This translates into CASSTQGTGGDTQYF.

This chain connects TRBV30 to TRBJ2-3, with unresolved D. This CDR3 is 15 amino acids long. V gave up 4 bases and J gave up 2 bases, with 16 bases separating them. Per germline, CDR1 GTSNPN and CDR2 SVGIG (reference sequence). CDR3 region: CAWTLYGVVTDTQYF. CDR3 coding DNA: TGTGCCTGGACGCTTTATGGGGTGGTCACAGATACGCAGTATTTT.

This clonotype has a count of ten or more. The gene calls are TRBV24-1 and TRBJ2-1, with D possibly matching TRBD1 (6 bases). The CDR3 loop spans 14 amino acids. Trimming took 2 bases from V and 5 from J, leaving 9 bases between them. Germline V lookup: CDR1 KGHDR, CDR2 SFDVKD. DNA of the CDR3: TGTGCCACCAGTGATTCGGGACAAGACAATGAGCAGTTCTTC. Translated, it gives CATSDSGQDNEQFF.

The V and J genes are TRBV11-2 and TRBJ2-5; maybe TRBD1 (7 bases). The CDR3 is made up of 15 amino acids. Trimming cost V 2 bases and J 5 bases, with 15 bases left between them. The germline V gene has CDR1 SGHAT and CDR2 FQNNGV. The CDR3 is CASSLTGTAGETQYF. The CDR3, as DNA: TGTGCCAGCAGCTTAACGGGGACAGCGGGCGAGACCCAGTACTTC.

This clonotype has a count of ten or more. This chain uses TRBV7-8 with TRBJ2-1, with unresolved D. The germline CDR1 and CDR2 sequences are SGHVS and FQNEAQ. The CDR3 extends over 18 amino acids. The V and J ends lost 0 bases and 0 bases respectively, with 15 bases between them. The CDR3 sequence: CASSLATLAASSYNEQFF. DNA of the CDR3: TGTGCCAGCAGCTTAGCGACCCTGGCAGCTAGCTCCTACAATGAGCAGTTCTTC.